This entry is about one TCR beta chain. Its antigen is not identified. The V gene's germline CDR1 is SGHKS and CDR2 YYEKEE (reference sequence). This CDR3 is built from 16 residues. Trimming left V 3 bases short and J 3 bases short, with 16 bases between. This record comes from a study of CD8 T cells in ankylosing spondylitis. Findings of the study overall: Relatively scarce in peripheral blood, disease-linked clones were CD8+. One TCR beta motif, made up of 7 or 8 highly homologous variants, appeared characteristic of ankylosing spondylitis blood.

Libraries for TCR beta were made by quantitative 5'-RACE with molecular barcodes. TCRdb ran MiXCR on the 5' RACE reads and lists one entry per CDR3 protein. The top ten clones hold roughly a tenth of a sample with around 330,000 distinct CDR3 sequences, 9.5% to 13% of them seen once. Sequenced sample: blood, either unsorted or a sorted T cell fraction (not recorded which). This clonotype originated in a female donor with ankylosing spondylitis or in good health (not recorded which). The chain uses TRBV5-5 and TRBJ2-1, with D perhaps being TRBD1 or TRBD2 (6 bases each). In nucleotides, the CDR3 is TGTGCCAGCAGCTCCAAAACTAGGGGGGACTACAATGAGCAGTTCTTC. This translates into CASSSKTRGDYNEQFF.